This T cell receptor (beta chain) is drawn from a study of cytomegalovirus exposure and HLA in healthy donors. On the study more broadly: It was reported in a later analysis that the same platform had been used for the 90 to 150 validation repertoires as for the roughly 670 first-cohort repertoires.

Sequenced by immunoSEQ multiplex PCR; TCRdb stores in-frame clones only, minus some. The sample shows about 400,000 clones, roughly 90% of them seen only once. Broader study findings: The study recorded 150 to 200 TCR beta chains that were cytomegalovirus-associated. Reported results showed that the classifier diagnosed cytomegalovirus status with high specificity and sensitivity.

Of note for this clone: Its specificity is unknown.

Trimming took off 6 bases at V and 0 bases at J, with 15 bases between the two ends. Germline CDR1 reads MDHEN; CDR2 reads SYDVKM. This CDR3 contains 15 residues. This TCR was sampled from a young woman in good health and CMV-seronegative. The source material was PBMCs. This chain uses TRBV28 with TRBJ2-7, with D possibly matching TRBD2 (6 bases). CDR3: CASSRGGVISYEQYF. CDR3 nucleotide sequence: TGTGCCAGCAGCCGCGGAGGGGTAATCTCCTACGAGCAGTACTTC.